This T cell receptor beta chain was sequenced during a study of graft-versus-host responses after intestinal transplantation. Looking at the study overall: Anti-thymocyte globulin induction preceded two to three years of tacrolimus and steroid maintenance in all recipients.

Clones were read by immunoSEQ multiplex PCR, and TCRdb kept only the in-frame ones, dropping some. The sample carries more than 9,500 clones, about 80% recorded once. The CDR3 runs to 13 residues. Unmatched junction bases numbered 5, after V lost 7 bases and J lost 1 base. CDR1 is SGHNT and CDR2 is YYREEE in the germline V gene (reference sequence). Study findings and constraints: Investigators detected GvH clones in recipient marrow, with some emerging earlier in ileum or blood.

As for this clone: Its antigen is undetermined.

Intraepithelial and lamina propria lymphocytes were freed from processed graft tissue. The sequences come from ileum tissue, collected about 150 days after intestinal transplantation. The V call is TRBV5-4, the J call TRBJ2-7; 7 bases are a match to TRBD1. The clonotype originates from a human patient who received an intestinal transplant, so some T cells may come from the graft donor. The CDR3 bases are TGTGCCAGCGGCCGGGACAGTTCCTACGAGCAGTACTTC. This sequence encodes CASGRDSSYEQYF.